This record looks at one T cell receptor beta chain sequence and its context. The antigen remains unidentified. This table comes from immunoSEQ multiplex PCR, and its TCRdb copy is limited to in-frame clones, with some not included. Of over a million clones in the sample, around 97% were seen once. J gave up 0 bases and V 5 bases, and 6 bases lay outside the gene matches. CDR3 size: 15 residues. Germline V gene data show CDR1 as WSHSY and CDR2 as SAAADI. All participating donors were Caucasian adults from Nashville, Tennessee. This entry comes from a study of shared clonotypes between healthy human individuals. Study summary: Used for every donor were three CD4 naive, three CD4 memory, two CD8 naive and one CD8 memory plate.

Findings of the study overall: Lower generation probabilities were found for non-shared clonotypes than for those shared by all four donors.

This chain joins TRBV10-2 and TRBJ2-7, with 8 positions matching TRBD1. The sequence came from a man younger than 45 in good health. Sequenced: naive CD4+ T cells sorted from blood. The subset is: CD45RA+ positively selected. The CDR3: CASSKNGQGSYEQYF. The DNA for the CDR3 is TGCGCCAGCAGTAAAAATGGACAGGGCTCCTACGAGCAGTACTTC.